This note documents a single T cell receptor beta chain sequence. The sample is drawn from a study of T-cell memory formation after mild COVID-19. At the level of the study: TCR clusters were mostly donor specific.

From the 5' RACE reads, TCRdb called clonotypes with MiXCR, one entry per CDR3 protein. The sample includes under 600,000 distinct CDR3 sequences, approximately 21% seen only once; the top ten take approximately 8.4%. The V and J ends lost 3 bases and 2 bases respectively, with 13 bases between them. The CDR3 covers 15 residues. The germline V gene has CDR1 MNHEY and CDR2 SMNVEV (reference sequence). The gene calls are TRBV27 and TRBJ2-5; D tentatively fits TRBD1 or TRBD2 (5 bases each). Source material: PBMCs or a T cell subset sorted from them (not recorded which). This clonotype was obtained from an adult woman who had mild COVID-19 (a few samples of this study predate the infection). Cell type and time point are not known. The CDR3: CASSFGGTLQETQYF. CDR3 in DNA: TGTGCCAGCAGTTTTGGGGGAACCCTTCAAGAGACCCAGTACTTC.